This T cell receptor (beta chain) is from a study of OX40 agonist ivuxolimab in advanced cancers. The overall study: Patients with hepatocellular carcinoma, melanoma, renal cell or head and neck cancer made up the dose-escalation patients.

The assay was immunoSEQ multiplex PCR, and TCRdb's table has in-frame clones only and misses some. The sample has 55,000 to 85,000 clones, approximately 90% seen once. As for this clone: Its target is not known.

Study results and limitations: Within 6 weeks, CD4+ and CD8+ blood T cells expanded clonally at 0.1 to 3.0 mg/kg.

The sequence derives from an adult with an advanced solid tumor such as melanoma, head and neck, liver or kidney cancer. The material was CD4+ or CD8+ T cells sorted from blood, obtained in a trial of the OX40 agonist ivuxolimab.

CDR3 coding DNA: TGTGCCACCAAGGGGGGGGACCGCCTGCACCATGGCTACACCTTC. It codes for CATKGGDRLHHGYTF. This chain uses TRBV27 with TRBJ1-2, with D perhaps matching TRBD1 (6 bases). Germline V lookup: CDR1 MNHEY, CDR2 SMNVEV (reference sequence). The CDR3 has 15 residues. Trimming cost V 10 bases and J 6 bases, with 24 bases left between them.